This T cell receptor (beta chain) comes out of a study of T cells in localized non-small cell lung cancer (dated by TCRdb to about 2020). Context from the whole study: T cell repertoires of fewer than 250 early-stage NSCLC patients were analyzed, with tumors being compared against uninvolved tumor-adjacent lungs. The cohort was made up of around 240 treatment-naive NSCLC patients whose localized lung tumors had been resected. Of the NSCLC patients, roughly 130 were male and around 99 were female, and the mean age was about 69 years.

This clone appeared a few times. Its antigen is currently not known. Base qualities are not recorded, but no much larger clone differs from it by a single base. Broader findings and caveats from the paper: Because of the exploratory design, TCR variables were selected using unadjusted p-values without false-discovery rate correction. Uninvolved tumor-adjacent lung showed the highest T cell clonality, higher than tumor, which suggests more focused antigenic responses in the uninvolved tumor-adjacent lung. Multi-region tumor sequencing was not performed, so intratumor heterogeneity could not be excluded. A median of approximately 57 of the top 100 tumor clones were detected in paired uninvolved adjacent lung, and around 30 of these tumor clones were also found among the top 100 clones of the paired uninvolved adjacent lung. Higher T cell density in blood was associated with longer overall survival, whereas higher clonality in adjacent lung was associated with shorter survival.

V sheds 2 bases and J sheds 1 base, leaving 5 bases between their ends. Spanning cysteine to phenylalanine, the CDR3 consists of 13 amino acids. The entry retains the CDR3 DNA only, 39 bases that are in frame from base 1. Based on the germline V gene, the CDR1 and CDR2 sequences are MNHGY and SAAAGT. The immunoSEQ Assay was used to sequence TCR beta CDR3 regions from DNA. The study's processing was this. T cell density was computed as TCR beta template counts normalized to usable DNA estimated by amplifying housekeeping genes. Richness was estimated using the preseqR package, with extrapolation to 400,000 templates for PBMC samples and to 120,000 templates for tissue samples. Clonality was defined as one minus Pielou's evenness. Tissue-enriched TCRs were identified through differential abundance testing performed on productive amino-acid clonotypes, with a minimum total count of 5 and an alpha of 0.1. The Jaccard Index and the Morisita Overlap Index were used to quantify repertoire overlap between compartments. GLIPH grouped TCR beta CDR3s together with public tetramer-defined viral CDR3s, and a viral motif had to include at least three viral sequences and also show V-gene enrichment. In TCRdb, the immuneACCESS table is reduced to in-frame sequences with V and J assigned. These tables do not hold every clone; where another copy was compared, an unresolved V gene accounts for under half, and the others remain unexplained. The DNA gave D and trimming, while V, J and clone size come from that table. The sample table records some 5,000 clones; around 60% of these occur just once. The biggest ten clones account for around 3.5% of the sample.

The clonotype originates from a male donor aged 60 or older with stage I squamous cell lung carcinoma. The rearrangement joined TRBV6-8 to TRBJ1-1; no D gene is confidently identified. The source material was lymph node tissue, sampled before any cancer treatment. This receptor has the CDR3 CASSYTENTEAFF. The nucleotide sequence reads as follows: TGTGCCAGCAGTTACACAGAGAACACTGAAGCTTTCTTT.